This T cell receptor beta chain was obtained from a study of OX40 agonist ivuxolimab in advanced cancers. Study background: An anti-OX40 (CD134) antibody with agonistic activity, ivuxolimab, was administered to patients.

Whole-study findings and limits: Normalized T-cell clonal expansion was also low in some nonresponders. Within 6 weeks, CD4+ and CD8+ blood T cells expanded clonally at 0.1 to 3.0 mg/kg.

Comments on this clone: Its antigen remains unknown.

The assay was immunoSEQ multiplex PCR, and TCRdb's table has in-frame clones only and misses some. The top ten clones hold 0.65% to 0.95% of a sample with some 100,000 clones, roughly 90% of them seen once. The CDR3 loop spans 16 amino acids. Trimming pared 1 base from V and 4 bases from J, leaving 19 bases between. Germline assignment: CDR1 SQVTM and CDR2 ANQGSEA. The TCR originated in an adult with an advanced solid tumor such as melanoma, head and neck, liver or kidney cancer. The rearrangement uses TRBV29-1 and TRBJ2-5; possibly TRBD1 for D (5 bases). Sequences were derived from CD4+ or CD8+ T cells sorted from blood, sampled in a trial of the OX40 agonist ivuxolimab. The CDR3 spells CSVEGRRKGGAETQYF. Here the CDR3 DNA reads TGCAGCGTTGAAGGCAGAAGAAAGGGTGGGGCAGAGACCCAGTACTTC.